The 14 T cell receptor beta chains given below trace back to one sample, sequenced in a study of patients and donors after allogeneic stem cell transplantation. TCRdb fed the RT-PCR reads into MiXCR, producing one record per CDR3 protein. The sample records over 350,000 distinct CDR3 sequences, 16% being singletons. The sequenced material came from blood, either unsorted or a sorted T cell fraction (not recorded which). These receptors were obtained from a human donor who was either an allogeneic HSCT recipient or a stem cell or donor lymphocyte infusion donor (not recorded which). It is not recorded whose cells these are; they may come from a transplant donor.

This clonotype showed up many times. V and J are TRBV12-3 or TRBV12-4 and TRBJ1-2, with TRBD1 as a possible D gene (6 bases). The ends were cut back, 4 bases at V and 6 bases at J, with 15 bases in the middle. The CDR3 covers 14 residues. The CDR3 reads CASSSTQGINGYTF. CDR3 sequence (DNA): TGTGCCAGCAGTTCCACACAGGGAATCAATGGCTACACCTTC.

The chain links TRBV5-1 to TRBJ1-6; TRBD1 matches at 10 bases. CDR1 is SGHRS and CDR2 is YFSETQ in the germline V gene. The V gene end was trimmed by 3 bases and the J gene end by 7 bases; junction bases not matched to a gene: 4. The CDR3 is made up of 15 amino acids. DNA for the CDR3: TGCGCCAGCAGCTGGGGACAGGGGAGAAATTCACCCCTCCACTTT. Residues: CASSWGQGRNSPLHF.

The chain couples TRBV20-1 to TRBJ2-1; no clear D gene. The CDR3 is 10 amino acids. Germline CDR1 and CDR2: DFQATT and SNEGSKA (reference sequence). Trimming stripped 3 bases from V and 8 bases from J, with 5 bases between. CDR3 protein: CSASEDEQFF. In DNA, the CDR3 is TGCAGTGCTAGTGAGGATGAGCAGTTCTTC.

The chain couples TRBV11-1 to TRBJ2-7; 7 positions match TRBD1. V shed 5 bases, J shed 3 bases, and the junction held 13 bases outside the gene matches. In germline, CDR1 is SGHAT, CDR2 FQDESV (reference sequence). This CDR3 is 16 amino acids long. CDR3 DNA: TGTGCCAGCAGCGCAAAGGGACAGAGGCAGATCTACGAGCAGTACTTC. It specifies CASSAKGQRQIYEQYF. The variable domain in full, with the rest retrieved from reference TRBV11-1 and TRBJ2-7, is EAEVAQSPRYKITEKSQAVAFWCDPISGHATLYWYRQILGQGPELLVQFQDESVVDDSQLPKDRFSAERLKGVDSTLKIQPAELGDSAMYLCASSAKGQRQIYEQYFGPGTRLTVT.

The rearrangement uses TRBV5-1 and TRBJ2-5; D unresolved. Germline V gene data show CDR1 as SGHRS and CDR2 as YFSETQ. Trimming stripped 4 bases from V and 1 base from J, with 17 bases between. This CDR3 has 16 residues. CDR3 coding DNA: TGCGCCAGCAGCCTCAACAGAAATAGGCTCCAAGAGACCCAGTACTTC. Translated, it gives CASSLNRNRLQETQYF.

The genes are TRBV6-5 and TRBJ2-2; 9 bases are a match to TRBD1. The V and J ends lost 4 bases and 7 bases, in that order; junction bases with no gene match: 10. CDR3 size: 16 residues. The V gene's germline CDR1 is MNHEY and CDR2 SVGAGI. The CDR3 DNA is TGTGCCAGCAGTTTTTACGGGACAGGGTCAATCGGGGAGCTGTTTTTT. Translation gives CASSFYGTGSIGELFF.

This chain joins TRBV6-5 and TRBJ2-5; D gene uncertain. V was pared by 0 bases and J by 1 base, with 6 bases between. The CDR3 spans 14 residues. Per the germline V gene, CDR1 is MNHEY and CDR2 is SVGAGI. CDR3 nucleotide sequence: TGTGCCAGCAGTTACTCCGGGTCCCAAGAGACCCAGTACTTC. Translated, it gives CASSYSGSQETQYF.

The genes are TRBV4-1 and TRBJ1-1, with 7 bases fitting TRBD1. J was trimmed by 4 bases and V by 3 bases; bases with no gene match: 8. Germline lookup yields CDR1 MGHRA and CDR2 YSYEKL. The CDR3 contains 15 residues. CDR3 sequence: CASSQRQGGATEAFF. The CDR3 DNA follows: TGCGCCAGCAGCCAGCGGCAGGGGGGGGCCACTGAAGCTTTCTTT.

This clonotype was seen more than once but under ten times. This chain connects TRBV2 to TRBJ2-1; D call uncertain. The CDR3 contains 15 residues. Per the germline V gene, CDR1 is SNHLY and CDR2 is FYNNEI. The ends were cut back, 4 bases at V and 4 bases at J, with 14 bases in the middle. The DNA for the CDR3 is TGTGCCAGCAGTGGGGTCTCGCTCATATACAATGAGCAGTTCTTC. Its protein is CASSGVSLIYNEQFF.

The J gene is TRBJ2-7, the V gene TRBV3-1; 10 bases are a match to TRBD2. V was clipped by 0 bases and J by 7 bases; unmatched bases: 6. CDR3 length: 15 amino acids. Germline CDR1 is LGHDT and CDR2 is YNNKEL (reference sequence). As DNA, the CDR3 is TGTGCCAGCAGCCAAGACCTAGCGGGAGAGGAAGAGCAGTACTTC. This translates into CASSQDLAGEEEQYF.

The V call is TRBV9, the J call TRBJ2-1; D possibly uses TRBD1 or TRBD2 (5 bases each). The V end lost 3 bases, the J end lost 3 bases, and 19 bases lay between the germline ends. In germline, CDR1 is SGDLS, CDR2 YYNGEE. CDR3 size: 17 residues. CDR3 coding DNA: TGTGCCAGCAGCGCCCAACGGGGCTGGAATAACTACAATGAGCAGTTCTTC. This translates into CASSAQRGWNNYNEQFF. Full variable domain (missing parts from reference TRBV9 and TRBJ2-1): DSGVTQTPKHLITATGQRVTLRCSPRSGDLSVYWYQQSLDQGLQFLIQYYNGEERAKGNILERFSAQQFPDLHSELNLSSLELGDSALYFCASSAQRGWNNYNEQFFGPGTRLTVL.

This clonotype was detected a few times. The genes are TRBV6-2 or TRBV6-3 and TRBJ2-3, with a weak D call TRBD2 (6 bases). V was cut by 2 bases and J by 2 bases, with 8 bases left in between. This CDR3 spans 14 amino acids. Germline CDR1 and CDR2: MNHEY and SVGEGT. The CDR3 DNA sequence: TGTGCCAGCAGTTACGCGGGGTACACAGATACGCAGTATTTT. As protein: CASSYAGYTDTQYF.

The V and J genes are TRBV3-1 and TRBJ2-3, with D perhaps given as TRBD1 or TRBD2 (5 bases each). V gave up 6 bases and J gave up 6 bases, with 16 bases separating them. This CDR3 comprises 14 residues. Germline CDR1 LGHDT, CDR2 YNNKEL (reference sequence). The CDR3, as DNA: TGTGCCAGCAGTCCCGTAGGGACCTTCGATACGCAGTATTTT. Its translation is CASSPVGTFDTQYF.

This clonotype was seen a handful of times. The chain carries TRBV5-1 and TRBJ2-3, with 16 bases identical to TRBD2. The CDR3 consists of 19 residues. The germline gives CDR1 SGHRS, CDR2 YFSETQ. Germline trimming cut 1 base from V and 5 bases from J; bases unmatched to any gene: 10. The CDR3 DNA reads TGCGCCAGCAGCTTGTCTCCGGGACTAGCGGGAGGGCCCGGAGATACGCAGTATTTT. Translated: CASSLSPGLAGGPGDTQYF.